This is a list of T cell receptor beta chains from one sample in a study of CD8+CD57+ T cells in acquired aplastic anemia. MiXCR, run by TCRdb on the reads, gives a single entry per CDR3 protein. The repertoire holds 110,000 or so distinct CDR3 sequences, with approximately 50% as singletons. Sequenced input: sorted CD4+, CD8+, or CD8+CD57+ T cells (not recorded which) from PBMCs. The origin of the receptors is a human donor with aplastic anemia. CDR3s include the opening cysteine and the closing phenylalanine or tryptophan. The order of the fields is V gene, clone size, J gene, D gene, CDR3 protein, CDR3 DNA. D genes are given only for firm matches. Clone size is not always given. Where it is, it says once, few, many or a class for expanded clones.

TRBV7-9	-	TRBJ1-1	-	CASSLSNGEAFF	TGTGCCAGCAGCTTATCTAACGGTGAAGCTTTCTTT
TRBV5-1	-	TRBJ1-2	-	CASSLSQANYGYTF	TGCGCCAGCAGCTTGAGTCAGGCTAACTATGGCTACACCTTC
TRBV12-3/TRBV12-4	few	TRBJ2-7	-	CASSLGDIGSYEQYF	TGTGCCAGCAGTTTGGGGGATATAGGCTCCTACGAGCAGTACTTC
TRBV2	-	TRBJ2-3	-	CASSPLDTQYF	TGTGCCAGCAGTCCCCTGGATACGCAGTATTTT
TRBV5-1	-	TRBJ2-5	TRBD1	CASSEPDRVRETQYF	TGCGCCAGCAGTGAACCCGACAGGGTAAGGGAGACCCAGTACTTC
TRBV10-3	-	TRBJ2-2	-	CATPMESHNTGELFF	TGTGCCACCCCTATGGAATCCCACAACACCGGGGAGCTGTTTTTT
TRBV6-1	many	TRBJ2-7	TRBD2	CASKGLAGALDYEQYF	TGTGCCAGCAAGGGACTAGCGGGAGCCCTCGATTACGAGCAGTACTTC
TRBV20-1	-	TRBJ2-1	TRBD1	CSAPGTGQFF	TGCAGTGCTCCCGGGACAGGGCAGTTCTTC
TRBV13	many	TRBJ1-2	-	CASSLGYYGYTF	TGTGCCAGCAGCCTCGGGTACTATGGCTACACCTTC
TRBV19	few	TRBJ2-5	TRBD1	CASSIVPGQGKETQYF	TGTGCCAGTAGTATCGTACCGGGACAGGGGAAAGAGACCCAGTACTTC
TRBV15	-	TRBJ2-7	TRBD1	CATSRVRQGSYEQYF	TGTGCCACCAGCAGAGTTCGACAGGGTTCCTACGAGCAGTACTTC
TRBV11-2	-	TRBJ2-5	TRBD2	CASSSGLAGEETQYF	TGTGCCAGCAGCTCGGGACTAGCGGGAGAAGAGACCCAGTACTTC
TRBV10-2	few	TRBJ1-1	-	CASNGGVFGGMNTEAFF	TGCGCCAGCAACGGGGGCGTGTTTGGGGGCATGAACACTGAAGCTTTCTTT
TRBV2	-	TRBJ2-7	-	CASSEAVSELSYEQYF	TGTGCCAGCAGTGAAGCTGTTAGCGAGCTCTCCTACGAGCAGTACTTC
TRBV9	-	TRBJ2-3	TRBD1	CASSVGQSSTDTQYF	TGTGCCAGCAGCGTGGGACAGTCAAGCACAGATACGCAGTATTTT
TRBV25-1	-	TRBJ2-4	-	CASSEAGRNIQYF	TGTGCCAGCAGTGAGGCGGGGCGGAACATTCAGTACTTC
TRBV6-1	many	TRBJ2-7	TRBD2	CASSPTPPGTSGSYEQYF	TGTGCCAGCAGTCCCACTCCCCCCGGGACTAGCGGGTCCTACGAGCAGTACTTC
TRBV7-9	few	TRBJ1-2	-	CASSLTSAVPYGYTF	TGTGCCAGCAGCTTAACTTCTGCAGTACCCTACGGCTACACCTTC
TRBV24-1	-	TRBJ2-3	-	CATSDPASTDTQYF	TGTGCCACCAGTGACCCGGCTAGCACAGATACGCAGTATTTT
TRBV2	few	TRBJ2-7	TRBD2	CATERGAYEQYF	TGTGCCACAGAGCGGGGGGCCTACGAGCAGTACTTC
TRBV10-3	few	TRBJ1-6	TRBD1	CAIKGDSGNSPLHF	TGTGCCATCAAGGGGGACAGCGGTAATTCACCCCTCCACTTT
TRBV7-8	-	TRBJ2-6	-	CASSFGGANVLTF	TGTGCCAGCAGCTTTGGTGGGGCCAACGTCCTGACTTTC
TRBV10-3	-	TRBJ1-2	-	CATNRDNPTYGYTF	TGTGCCACGAACCGGGACAACCCGACATATGGCTACACCTTC
TRBV10-3	-	TRBJ1-2	TRBD1	CAITGTGANYGYTF	TGTGCCATTACCGGGACAGGGGCTAACTATGGCTACACCTTC